Listed below are T cell receptor beta chains from one sample, sequenced in a study of T-cell reconstitution after alpha-beta-depleted transplantation in children. TCRdb analysed the PCR reads with MiXCR anew, one entry per CDR3 protein. The sample holds around 300,000 distinct CDR3 sequences; roughly a tenth are singletons and the top ten take 7.5%. The sequenced sample was PBMCs, obtained before TCRalphabeta/CD19-depleted stem cell transplant. All receptors come from a boy less than two years old with acute myeloid leukemia, due to receive a stem cell transplant. Each CDR3 is given with its conserved first and last residue. A D gene is named only where the DNA matches it firmly. Some rows have no size entry. The others give once, few or many, or a class for an expanded clone.

abundance	len	d_gene	v_gene	j_gene	CDR3aa	CDR3nt
.	15	TRBD1	TRBV14	TRBJ2-7	CASSPQGALVYEQYF	TGTGCCAGCAGCCCACAGGGGGCGTTGGTCTACGAGCAGTACTTC
many	14	.	TRBV28	TRBJ1-4	CASSPGHTNEKLFF	TGTGCCAGCAGTCCGGGACATACTAATGAAAAACTGTTTTTT
few	17	TRBD2	TRBV20-1	TRBJ2-5	CSARIPAGGPYQETQYF	TGCAGTGCTAGAATCCCAGCGGGGGGCCCGTACCAAGAGACCCAGTACTTC
few	16	.	TRBV28	TRBJ2-5	CASIGGAFRTAGTQYF	TGTGCCAGCATCGGAGGGGCTTTCCGGACCGCGGGGACCCAGTACTTC
many	15	.	TRBV12-3/TRBV12-4	TRBJ2-3	CASSLLGGAIDTQYF	TGTGCCAGCAGTTTATTGGGGGGCGCGATAGATACGCAGTATTTT
many	14	.	TRBV20-1	TRBJ2-1	CSAKVAVLYNEQFF	TGCAGTGCTAAGGTAGCGGTTCTTTACAATGAGCAGTTCTTC
once	16	TRBD1	TRBV7-3	TRBJ2-3	CASSLSGTGSTDTQYF	TGTGCCAGCAGCCTCTCCGGGACAGGGAGCACAGATACGCAGTATTTT
many	17	.	TRBV2	TRBJ2-1	CASSDPSYSRRNNEQFF	TGTGCCAGCAGTGATCCCTCGTATAGCAGACGAAACAATGAGCAGTTCTTC
many	17	.	TRBV15	TRBJ2-4	CATSRGEAPLAKNIQYF	TGTGCCACCAGCAGAGGAGAAGCCCCTTTAGCCAAAAACATTCAGTACTTC
many	12	.	TRBV6-1	TRBJ1-2	CASSEVPRWTTF	TGTGCCAGCAGTGAAGTCCCCCGATGGACCACCTTC
.	15	TRBD1	TRBV28	TRBJ2-2	CASSLYRQGFGELFF	TGTGCCAGCAGTTTATATAGACAGGGGTTCGGGGAGCTGTTTTTT
.	17	.	TRBV14	TRBJ2-3	CASSQDEWVRDQDTQYF	TGTGCCAGCAGCCAAGATGAGTGGGTCCGGGATCAAGATACGCAGTATTTT
many	14	.	TRBV6-1	TRBJ2-3	CASSKGVRTDTQYF	TGTGCCAGCAGTAAAGGGGTTCGTACAGATACGCAGTATTTT